Below, one T cell receptor beta chain is given with its context. This clonotype showed up many times. Its antigen is currently not known. No much larger clone exists at a distance of one base, and base qualities are not known. The TCR beta CDR3 regions were amplified from the RNA transcripts. A first-round RT-PCR of the TCR CDR3 used the HTBI primer set with the Qiagen OneStep RT-PCR kit. The libraries were constructed in a second round of multiplex PCR and then size-selected and purified. The libraries were sequenced on an Illumina HiSeq2000 using paired-end 100 bp reads. The study's processing was this. SOAPnuke was used to process the raw data, with reads discarded if the reads contained adapters or uncalled bases, had a mean Phred below 15, or lacked an exact constant-primer or identifier match. High-quality paired reads were merged with COPE v1.2.5, and unique nucleotide sequences were defined as clonotypes. MiTCR v1.1 was used to align the clonotypes against IMGT TRBV, TRBD and TRBJ reference segments. Only V-J combinations with frequency above 0.0001, covering 99.2% of repertoires, were analysed. The TCS score was defined as the ratio of F50 (clonal expansion) to E x V (chaos), calculated using BLOSUM62-based TCRdist between CDR3 peptides within each V-J. Welch's t-statistics and random forest reduced 514 V-J features to under 15, which were used in a naive Bayes classifier (R e1071). The public sequencing data were trimmed at Q25 with fastp and processed into clonotypes with MiXCR by TCRdb, which kept only in-frame beta chains. Identical CDR3 proteins give one entry, which carries the most common genes and DNA. These V and J calls are TCRdb output, not the study's own analysis. For this sample the table gives fewer than 110,000 distinct CDR3 sequences, of which about 17% were detected only once. Together, the top ten hold roughly 40% of the sample.

Graves' hyperthyroidism was defined as stable when no progression to ophthalmopathy occurred over 18 months of follow-up. Hyperthyroidism patients were newly diagnosed, had a disease duration of under 2 months, and were aged 18 to 65 years. Exclusion was applied to patients with uncontrolled infections, other autoimmune diseases, pregnancy or lactation. Diagnoses were based on clinical symptoms, serum thyroxine and TRAb, thyroid ultrasound and orbital computed tomography. PBMCs were isolated from approximately 10 ml of fresh peripheral blood by Ficoll-Paque density gradient centrifugation. Total RNA was extracted using Trizol reagent, and RNA quality was assessed on an Agilent 2100 Bioanalyzer. These data come from a study of T cells in Graves' hyperthyroidism and ophthalmopathy (dated by TCRdb to between 2018 and 2021). Looking at the study overall: Peripheral blood samples were taken at initial diagnosis, before any treatment was given. To identify distinguishing TCR V-J signatures, a discovery cohort of about 100 patients was used, comprising some 45 with Graves' ophthalmopathy and some 57 with stable Graves' hyperthyroidism. The approximately 98 discovery patients were randomly divided into training and test sets at a 7:3 ratio. After sampling, hyperthyroidism patients received methimazole starting at 30 mg daily, and ophthalmopathy patients received high-dose intravenous methylprednisolone. In about 6 Graves' hyperthyroidism patients, the study also compared T-cell repertoires from thyroid tissue with T-cell repertoires from blood. The paper describes TCR Vbeta CDR3 sequencing of fewer than 150 peripheral blood samples, made up of approximately 40 ophthalmopathy patients, some 76 hyperthyroidism patients and 17 progressor patients. Whether ophthalmopathy could be predicted prospectively was tested in an independent validation cohort made up of roughly 19 hyperthyroidism patients plus 17 patients who later progressed to ophthalmopathy.

The trim is 1 base for V and 6 bases for J, with a gap of 9 bases between the germline ends. The CDR3 has 14 amino acids, counting the end cysteine and phenylalanine. The retained sequence is limited to the CDR3, 42 bases, with the frame set at the first base. What the authors observed across the whole study: Most expanded thyroid clonotypes (frequency above 0.001) were also detected in blood, suggesting blood repertoires may reflect thyroid immune responses. No statistical method was used to set the sample size in advance, and investigators knew the group allocation. A model built on a 13 V-J signature distinguished ophthalmopathy from stable hyperthyroidism, reaching roughly 88% sensitivity and approximately 83% specificity in cross-validation and 80%/75% in testing. During validation, the model predicted progression to ophthalmopathy a median of approximately 7 months ahead of onset, with just under 71% sensitivity and 72.22% specificity.

The TCR was taken from a woman aged 50 to 65 with Graves' hyperthyroidism. The sample consisted of blood. Recombination linked TRBV12-3 or TRBV12-4 to TRBJ1-4, with a weak D call of TRBD1 (5 bases match). The CDR3 has the sequence CASSLEPGYEKLFF. The DNA sequence reads TGTGCCAGCAGTTTAGAGCCAGGGTATGAAAAACTGTTTTTT.